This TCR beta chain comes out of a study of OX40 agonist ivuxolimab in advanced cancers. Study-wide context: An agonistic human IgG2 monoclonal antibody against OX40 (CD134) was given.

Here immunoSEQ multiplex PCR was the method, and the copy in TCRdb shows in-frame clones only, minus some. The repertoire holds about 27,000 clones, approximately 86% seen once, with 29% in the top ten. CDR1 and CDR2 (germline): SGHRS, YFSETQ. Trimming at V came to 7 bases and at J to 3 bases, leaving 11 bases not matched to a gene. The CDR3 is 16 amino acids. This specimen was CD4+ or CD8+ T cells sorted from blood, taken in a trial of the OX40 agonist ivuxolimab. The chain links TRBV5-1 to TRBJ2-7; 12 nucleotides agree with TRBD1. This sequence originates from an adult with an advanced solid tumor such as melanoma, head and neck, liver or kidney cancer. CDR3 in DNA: TGCGCCAGCGGAGCCTCGGGGGACAGGGGGCACTACGAGCAGTACTTC. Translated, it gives CASGASGDRGHYEQYF.